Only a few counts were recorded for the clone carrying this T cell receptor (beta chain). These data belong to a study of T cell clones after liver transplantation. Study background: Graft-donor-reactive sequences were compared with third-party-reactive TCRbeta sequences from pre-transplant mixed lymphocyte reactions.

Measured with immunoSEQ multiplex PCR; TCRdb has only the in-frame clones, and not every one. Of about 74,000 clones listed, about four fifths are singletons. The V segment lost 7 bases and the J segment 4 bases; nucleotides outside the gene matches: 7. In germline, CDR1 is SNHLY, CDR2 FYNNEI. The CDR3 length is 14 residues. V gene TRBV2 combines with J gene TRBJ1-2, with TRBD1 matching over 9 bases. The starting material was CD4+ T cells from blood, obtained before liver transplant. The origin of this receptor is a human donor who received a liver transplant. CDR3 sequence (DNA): TGTGCCAGCACGAGGGACAGGGCGACCTATGGCTACACCTTC. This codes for CASTRDRATYGYTF.